The 28 T cell receptor beta chains given below trace back to one sample, sequenced in a study of T cell repertoires in cytomegalovirus infection. From the reads, TCRdb called clonotypes with MiXCR, one entry per CDR3 protein. The sample has about 100,000 distinct CDR3 sequences, around 22% seen once. The specimen was CD8+ T cells from PBMCs. These receptors originate from a human donor in good health (CMV status not recorded). Some clones in this sample may be carry-over from other donors' samples.

The chain joins TRBV5-3 to TRBJ2-2; a weak D match, TRBD2 (5 bases). TRBV5-3 is sorted into the ORF group, with uncertain function. The CDR3 runs 15 residues. CDR3 nucleotides: TGTGCAAGCCTCTATACGGGATGGAACACCGGGGAGCTGTTTTTT. This encodes CASLYTGWNTGELFF.

This clonotype occurred many times. The genes are TRBV12-3 or TRBV12-4 and TRBJ1-4; D remains ambiguous. Trimming pared 3 bases from V and 8 bases from J, leaving 10 bases between. This CDR3 is 13 amino acids long. The CDR3 nucleotides read TGTGCCAGCAGTTTGGCAGGATTAGAAAAACTGTTTTTT. This gives the protein CASSLAGLEKLFF.

The V call is TRBV20-1, the J call TRBJ2-7; D remains ambiguous. Per the germline V gene, CDR1 is DFQATT and CDR2 is SNEGSKA (reference sequence). The CDR3 contains 15 residues. Trimming stripped 6 bases from V and 0 bases from J, with 18 bases between. In nucleotides, the CDR3 is TGCAGTGCGGGTGTGAGTCAGTTTCCCTCCTACGAGCAGTACTTC. Translated, it gives CSAGVSQFPSYEQYF.

The sample holds one count of this clonotype. This chain joins TRBV20-1 and TRBJ2-5; 7 nucleotides match TRBD1. Germline CDR1 reads DFQATT; CDR2 reads SNEGSKA (reference sequence). The CDR3 contains 12 residues. Trimming took 6 bases from V and 2 from J; bases not matched to a gene: 3. CDR3 amino acids: CSAQGVQETQYF. The DNA for the CDR3 is TGCAGTGCCCAGGGGGTTCAAGAGACCCAGTACTTC.

Only a few counts were recorded for this clonotype. The rearrangement uses TRBV14 and TRBJ2-3; 10 bases match TRBD2. J was trimmed by 4 bases and V by 4 bases; bases with no gene match: 14. CDR3 size: 18 residues. Per germline, CDR1 SGHDN and CDR2 FVKESK. The CDR3 coding sequence is TGTGCCAGCAGCCCTATCTGGTCTAGCGGGGGTCAACCAGATACGCAGTATTTT. Protein: CASSPIWSSGGQPDTQYF.

The chain carries TRBV20-1 and TRBJ2-3; tentative D call: TRBD2 (5 bases). This CDR3 region has 17 residues. Germline V CDR1 and CDR2: DFQATT, SNEGSKA (reference sequence). Trimming shortened V by 2 bases and J by 0 bases, and 18 bases separated the two germline ends. CDR3 nucleotide sequence: TGCAGTGCTAGAAAGGCGGGCTCCGGGTCTAGCACAGATACGCAGTATTTT. Translating it yields CSARKAGSGSSTDTQYF.

The chain joins TRBV20-1 to TRBJ2-5, with 11 positions matching TRBD2. J was trimmed by 2 bases and V by 0 bases; bases with no gene match: 2. The germline CDR1 and CDR2 sequences are DFQATT and SNEGSKA (reference sequence). CDR3 length equals 15 residues. The CDR3 protein is CSARDGTSGQETQYF. CDR3 nucleotides: TGCAGTGCTAGAGATGGGACTAGCGGTCAAGAGACCCAGTACTTC.

This clonotype was observed at least ten times. The chain carries TRBV12-3 or TRBV12-4 and TRBJ1-5, with a possible D match to TRBD1 (6 bases). CDR3 size: 14 residues. The V end was cut by 4 bases, the J end by 4 bases, with 11 bases between. The CDR3 loop is CASSWTAYNQPQHF. The CDR3 DNA reads as TGTGCCAGCAGTTGGACAGCTTATAATCAGCCCCAGCATTTT.

The chain joins TRBV5-6 to TRBJ1-3, with D uncertain. V was clipped by 0 bases and J by 1 base, with 8 bases between them. CDR3 size: 15 residues. Germline CDR1 and CDR2: SGHDT and YYEEEE. CDR3 nucleotides: TGTGCCAGCAGCTTGGAAGTCGGATCTGGAAACACCATATATTTT. Its translation: CASSLEVGSGNTIYF.

The rearrangement uses TRBV19 and TRBJ2-3; the match to TRBD1 covers 8 bases. The CDR3 extends over 17 amino acids. The V segment lost 5 bases and the J segment 4 bases; nucleotides outside the gene matches: 14. The germline V gene has CDR1 LNHDA and CDR2 SQIVND (reference sequence). CDR3 sequence: CASSSQRTGRISDTQYF. CDR3 nucleotides: TGTGCCAGTAGTTCCCAGAGGACAGGGAGAATCTCAGATACGCAGTATTTT.

This clonotype was seen a handful of times. The J gene is TRBJ2-1, the V gene TRBV6-5; D is undetermined. This CDR3 is 12 amino acids long. From germline, CDR1 is MNHEY and CDR2 SVGAGI. The germline V and J ends were trimmed by 7 bases and 5 bases, with 9 bases remaining between them. The CDR3 region is CASNLSDNEQFF. In DNA, the CDR3 is TGTGCCAGCAATTTGAGCGACAATGAGCAGTTCTTC.

This clonotype has just one count. V and J are TRBV4-2 and TRBJ2-7; 9 bases align to TRBD1. Germline trimming cut 2 bases from V and 0 bases from J; bases unmatched to any gene: 5. Germline V gives CDR1 LGHNA, CDR2 YNFKEQ. The CDR3 is 16 residues long. In DNA, the CDR3 is TGTGCCAGCAGCCAAAAAGACAGGGGGGGCTCCTACGAGCAGTACTTC. Residues: CASSQKDRGGSYEQYF.

This clonotype has only a few counts. CDR3 residues: CASSLGGEGGGNTYEQYF. DNA for the CDR3: TGTGCCAGCAGCTTAGGTGGAGAGGGGGGGGGGAATACTTACGAGCAGTACTTC. The chain uses TRBV7-6 and TRBJ2-7, with D possibly TRBD2 on 7 matching bases. There are 18 residues in the CDR3. V was clipped by 1 base and J by 4 bases, with 23 bases between them. The germline V gene encodes CDR1 SGHVS and CDR2 FNYEAQ.

In its sample, this clonotype was seen many times. This chain uses TRBV4-3 with TRBJ2-7; D call uncertain. The CDR3 spans 15 residues. Trimming took off 0 bases at V and 2 bases at J, with 11 bases between the two ends. CDR1 and CDR2 (germline): LGHNA, YSLEER. CDR3 DNA: TGCGCCAGCAGCCAAGAGTGGGCAGAAACCTACGAGCAGTACTTC. This gives the protein CASSQEWAETYEQYF.

This clonotype was seen a handful of times. The chain carries TRBV7-9 and TRBJ2-5, with 10 positions matching TRBD2. V trimming: 5 bases; J trimming: 5 bases; junction bases outside the gene matches: 8. The CDR3 sequence is 15 residues long. CDR1 SEHNR and CDR2 FQNEAQ come from the germline V gene (reference sequence). The CDR3 reads CASSGGTSAGETQYF. In DNA, the CDR3 is TGTGCCAGCAGCGGGGGGACTAGCGCGGGGGAGACCCAGTACTTC.

This clonotype was seen a handful of times. This chain links TRBV29-1 with TRBJ2-5; tentatively, D is TRBD1 or TRBD2 (5 bases each). This CDR3 comprises 13 residues. The V and J ends lost 4 bases and 5 bases respectively, with 14 bases between them. Germline V CDR1 and CDR2: SQVTM, ANQGSEA. The DNA of the CDR3 is TGCAGCGTTGCCTCAGGGCCGGGGGAGACCCAGTACTTC. It is translated as CSVASGPGETQYF. The variable domain in full, completed from reference TRBV29-1 and TRBJ2-5, reads SAVISQKPSRDICQRGTSLTIQCQVDSQVTMMFWYRQQPGQSLTLIATANQGSEATYESGFVIDKFPISRPNLTFSTLTVSNMSPEDSSIYLCSVASGPGETQYFGPGTRLLVL.

For the CDR3, the DNA is TGTGCCAGTAGGACCTCAGGGGGGAACACTGAAGCTTTCTTT. Translation: CASRTSGGNTEAFF. J is TRBJ1-1 and V is TRBV19; 7 positions match TRBD1. J was trimmed by 1 base and V by 6 bases; bases with no gene match: 5. The CDR3 is 14 residues long. The germline V gene has CDR1 LNHDA and CDR2 SQIVND (reference sequence).

Comment on this clonotype: A much larger clone is a single base away; this may be a read error. The chain carries TRBV5-4 and TRBJ2-1; TRBD2 might be the D (5 bases). The germline gives CDR1 SGHNT, CDR2 YYREEE (reference sequence). Trimming left V 0 bases short and J 0 bases short, with 13 bases between. This CDR3 has 17 amino acids. CDR3 sequence (DNA): TGTGCCAGCAGCTTGGGGGGAGCGACGATCTCCTACAATGAGCAGTTCTTC. Encoded protein: CASSLGGATISYNEQFF.

This clonotype was counted between two and nine times. The chain has TRBV6-2 or TRBV6-3 and TRBJ2-7; TRBD1 agrees at 7 bases. J was trimmed by 3 bases and V by 10 bases; bases with no gene match: 3. Germline V gene sequence: CDR1 MNHEY, CDR2 SVGEGT. The CDR3 loop spans 11 amino acids. Written as DNA, the CDR3 is TGTGCCACCTCAGGGGGCTACGAGCAGTACTTC. Amino acid sequence: CATSGGYEQYF.

The chain joins TRBV15 to TRBJ2-1; D is undetermined. There are 14 residues in the CDR3. Between the trimmed V and J ends, which lost 0 bases and 7 bases, there was a span of 10 bases. CDR1 is LNHNV and CDR2 is YYDKDF in the germline V gene (reference sequence). The CDR3 nucleotides read TGTGCCACCAGCAGAGATAACTCCCGGAATGAGCAGTTCTTC. It codes for CATSRDNSRNEQFF.

The DNA of the CDR3 is TGCGCCAGCAGCCAAGAGCTTTCACCCTACGAGCAGTACTTC. This encodes CASSQELSPYEQYF. The rearrangement links TRBV4-3 to TRBJ2-7, with D unclear. Germline lookup yields CDR1 LGHNA and CDR2 YSLEER. The CDR3 is 14 residues long. V was trimmed by 0 bases and J by 2 bases, leaving 8 bases between them.

A few counts support this clonotype. The chain recombines TRBV15 with TRBJ1-1; D is possibly TRBD1 (6 bases). With 0 bases removed from V and 6 bases from J, the gap between germline ends came to 8 bases. The CDR3 is 13 residues long. Per the germline V gene, CDR1 is LNHNV and CDR2 is YYDKDF (reference sequence). In nucleotides, the CDR3 is TGTGCCACCAGCAGAGAACAGGGAGCTGAAGCTTTCTTT. This encodes CATSREQGAEAFF.

The V and J genes are TRBV20-1 and TRBJ2-2, with 9 bases that match TRBD1. Germline lookup yields CDR1 DFQATT and CDR2 SNEGSKA (reference sequence). This CDR3 spans 18 amino acids. V trimming: 0 bases; J trimming: 4 bases; junction bases outside the gene matches: 12. Here the CDR3 DNA reads TGCAGTGCTAGAGACTCTCTATGGGACAGGGTTTCCACCGGGGAGCTGTTTTTT. This translates into CSARDSLWDRVSTGELFF.

This clonotype has a handful of counts. V and J are TRBV5-6 and TRBJ2-7; D may match TRBD1 or TRBD2 (5 bases each). The CDR3 has 13 residues. The V end lost 2 bases, the J end lost 7 bases, and 13 bases lay between the germline ends. Looked up from germline, CDR1 is SGHDT and CDR2 is YYEEEE. This chain's CDR3 is CASSFPLGTEQYF. CDR3 in DNA: TGTGCCAGCAGCTTCCCACTGGGGACGGAGCAGTACTTC.

This clonotype was seen many times. This chain links TRBV25-1 with TRBJ2-1; D call uncertain. This CDR3 contains 15 residues. The germline V and J ends were trimmed by 10 bases and 0 bases, with 16 bases remaining between them. Germline CDR1 and CDR2: MGHDK and SYGVNS. CDR3 bases: TGTGCCACTACGGTAGAGTCGAGCTCCTACAATGAGCAGTTCTTC. This sequence encodes CATTVESSSYNEQFF.

This clonotype has at least ten counts. This rearrangement joins TRBV27 to TRBJ1-5, with D possibly TRBD1 on 6 matching bases. Germline V CDR1 and CDR2: MNHEY, SMNVEV (reference sequence). The CDR3 contains 17 residues. Trimming removed 4 bases from V and 0 bases from J, with 16 bases in between. The CDR3 here is CASSSQQGHHSNQPQHF. CDR3 nucleotides: TGTGCCAGCAGTTCCCAACAGGGACACCATAGCAATCAGCCCCAGCATTTT.

This chain uses TRBV12-3 or TRBV12-4 with TRBJ2-3, with TRBD2 matching over 11 bases. Unmatched junction bases numbered 8, after V lost 5 bases and J lost 4 bases. The CDR3 contains 16 residues. For the CDR3, the DNA is TGTGCCAGCAGTACCGGCGGGACTAGCGGCGCAGATACGCAGTATTTT. Encoded protein: CASSTGGTSGADTQYF.

This chain links TRBV20-1 with TRBJ2-7; D perhaps matches TRBD1 (5 bases). The CDR3 contains 15 residues. CDR1 DFQATT and CDR2 SNEGSKA come from the germline V gene (reference sequence). Between the trimmed V and J ends, which lost 2 bases and 0 bases, there was a span of 14 bases. The CDR3 is CSARQLRDSSYEQYF. DNA for the CDR3: TGCAGTGCTAGACAACTGAGAGACAGCTCCTACGAGCAGTACTTC.